Following are 21 T cell receptor beta chains from one sample sequenced in a study of somatic mutations in cytotoxic T cells in rheumatoid arthritis. Clones were read by immunoSEQ multiplex PCR, and TCRdb kept only the in-frame ones, dropping some. The repertoire holds some 38,000 clones, with roughly 80% as singletons. The material sequenced was CD8+ T cells sorted from blood. Receptors originate from a man aged 40-49 years in good health.

The chain employs TRBV19 and TRBJ1-1; D ambiguous. Deletions cut 1 base from V and 2 bases from J, with 5 bases between. Germline CDR1 is LNHDA and CDR2 is SQIVND (reference sequence). The CDR3 has 13 amino acids. Here the CDR3 DNA reads TGTGCCAGTAGTATAGGTCGAAACACTGAAGCTTTCTTT. This codes for CASSIGRNTEAFF.

The chain combines TRBV28 with TRBJ2-7; D gene unclear. Per the germline V gene, CDR1 is MDHEN and CDR2 is SYDVKM. The CDR3 has 12 residues. The V and J ends lost 5 bases and 2 bases respectively, with 7 bases between them. The CDR3 loop reads CASSPATYEQYF. The CDR3 DNA reads TGTGCCAGCAGTCCCGCCACCTACGAGCAGTACTTC.

The gene calls are TRBV4-3 and TRBJ2-7; unclear D gene. CDR1 is LGHNA and CDR2 is YSLEER in the germline V gene. Trimming removed 0 bases from V and 6 bases from J, with 21 bases in between. The CDR3 sequence is 17 residues long. The CDR3 bases are TGCGCCAGCAGCCAAGATAAGTATCGTGGAGCCGCGGCCGAGCAGTACTTC. It encodes CASSQDKYRGAAAEQYF.

This sequence joins TRBV27 and TRBJ1-5; D is perhaps TRBD1 (5 bases). Germline CDR1 reads MNHEY; CDR2 reads SMNVEV (reference sequence). Trimming shortened V by 9 bases and J by 2 bases, and 14 bases separated the two germline ends. The CDR3 spans 14 residues. The CDR3 spells CASSPGYGNQPQHF. The CDR3 DNA reads TGTGCCAGTAGTCCAGGGTACGGCAATCAGCCCCAGCATTTT.

DNA of the CDR3: TGTGCCAGCAGCCGTGGACAGCTTGAGACCCAGTACTTC. It codes for CASSRGQLETQYF. V is TRBV11-3 and J is TRBJ2-5, with D possibly matching TRBD1 (6 bases). Germline lookup yields CDR1 SGHNT and CDR2 YENEEA. Trimming left V 5 bases short and J 5 bases short, with 12 bases between. CDR3 length equals 13 residues.

The chain carries TRBV27 and TRBJ2-2; no reliable D call. V lost 1 base, J lost 4 bases, and 7 bases lay in between. Germline V gene data show CDR1 as MNHEY and CDR2 as SMNVEV (reference sequence). The CDR3 is 14 amino acids. The CDR3: CASSLFSGTGELFF. The CDR3 DNA follows: TGTGCCAGCAGTTTATTTTCGGGCACCGGGGAGCTGTTTTTT.

The rearrangement links TRBV7-8 to TRBJ1-1; D gene unclear. V was pared by 5 bases and J by 5 bases, with 18 bases between. This CDR3 spans 15 amino acids. CDR1 and CDR2 from the germline V gene are SGHVS and FQNEAQ. The CDR3 reads CASSPLSLVETEAFF. CDR3 nucleotides: TGTGCCAGCAGCCCACTAAGCCTCGTAGAAACTGAAGCTTTCTTT.

The chain has TRBV12-2 and TRBJ2-1; TRBD2 was called by the table and not checked on the DNA. TRBV12-2 is described as a pseudogene. The CDR3 has 14 amino acids. Here the CDR3 DNA reads TGTGCAAGTCGCTTCCACCGGGCATTCCCGGGGAAGTTCTTC. This sequence encodes CASRFHRAFPGKFF.

CDR3 loop: CASSPVNSPLHF. The CDR3 coding sequence is TGTGCCAGCAGCCCAGTTAATTCACCCCTCCACTTT. This rearrangement joins TRBV27 to TRBJ1-6, with D uncertain. The CDR3 extends over 12 amino acids. V lost 6 bases and J lost 6, with 6 bases in between. In germline, CDR1 is MNHEY, CDR2 SMNVEV (reference sequence).

This chain links TRBV5-4 with TRBJ2-7; possible D gene TRBD2, 5 bases. Germline CDR1 and CDR2: SGHNT and YYREEE (reference sequence). The CDR3 covers 12 residues. The V end was cut by 0 bases, the J end by 5 bases, with 6 bases between. In DNA, the CDR3 is TGTGCCAGCAGCTTGGGTAGCGACGAGCAGTACTTC. Translation: CASSLGSDEQYF.

The chain has TRBV28 and TRBJ2-3; 10 bases are a match to TRBD2. This CDR3 is 22 amino acids long. Germline V gene data show CDR1 as MDHEN and CDR2 as SYDVKM. The V gene end was trimmed by 4 bases and the J gene end by 1 base; junction bases not matched to a gene: 23. CDR3 protein: CASSSLNLSLAGGERGTDTQYF. CDR3 in DNA: TGTGCCAGCAGTTCCCTAAATCTTTCTTTAGCGGGAGGCGAGAGGGGCACAGATACGCAGTATTTT.

The chain couples TRBV10-1 to TRBJ2-1; TRBD2 aligns across 8 bases. The germline V gene has CDR1 WNHNN and CDR2 SYGVQD (reference sequence). V shed 8 bases and J 5 bases; nucleotides not matched to a gene: 8. CDR3 length equals 14 residues. The CDR3 spells CASPTSGPDNEQFF. The DNA of the CDR3 is TGCGCCAGCCCCACTAGCGGACCTGACAATGAGCAGTTCTTC.

The chain couples TRBV5-6 to TRBJ2-6; perhaps TRBD1 as D (6 bases). Germline V gene data show CDR1 as SGHDT and CDR2 as YYEEEE. The CDR3 is made up of 17 amino acids. Trimming removed 3 bases at V and 0 bases at J, with 13 bases between. The CDR3 coding sequence is TGTGCCAGCAGCTGGGCTACAGGGTCCTCTGGGGCCAACGTCCTGACTTTC. The encoded protein is CASSWATGSSGANVLTF.

This chain joins TRBV13 and TRBJ2-7; D tentatively reads TRBD1 or TRBD2 (7 bases each). The CDR3 totals 16 residues. Germline-derived CDR1 and CDR2 are PRHDT and FYEKMQ (reference sequence). V lost 5 bases to trimming and J lost 3 bases, with 20 bases between them. In nucleotides, the CDR3 is TGTGCCAGCAGCCAGGGGGGGCTAGCGGATTTCTACGAGCAGTACTTC. This encodes CASSQGGLADFYEQYF.

The rearrangement joins TRBV7-6 to TRBJ2-7, with D possibly being TRBD2 (6 bases). The CDR3 length is 14 residues. Germline CDR1 SGHVS, CDR2 FNYEAQ. Trimming took off 5 bases at V and 2 bases at J, with 13 bases between the two ends. For the CDR3, the DNA is TGTGCCAGCAGCCCAGAGGCGGGACCCTACGAGCAGTACTTC. As protein: CASSPEAGPYEQYF.

The genes are TRBV6-4 and TRBJ2-1; D gene ambiguous. This CDR3 spans 13 amino acids. Between the trimmed V and J ends, which lost 0 bases and 8 bases, there was a span of 8 bases. CDR1 and CDR2 (germline): MRHNA, SNTAGT. The CDR3 coding sequence is TGTGCCAGCAGTGACTCGGAGTGGGATGAGCAGTTCTTC. This sequence encodes CASSDSEWDEQFF.

The CDR3 sequence is CASSLEGLVETQYF. The DNA for the CDR3 is TGTGCCAGCAGCTTAGAAGGACTAGTGGAGACCCAGTACTTC. The gene calls are TRBV7-6 and TRBJ2-5; 7 bases match TRBD2. The CDR3 consists of 14 residues. V lost 1 base to trimming and J lost 5 bases; unmatched junction nucleotides: 4. Germline V gene lookup returns CDR1 SGHVS and CDR2 FNYEAQ.

CDR3 sequence reads: CAWSDGVEGTEAFF. The CDR3 DNA sequence: TGTGCCTGGAGTGACGGCGTGGAGGGGACTGAAGCTTTCTTT. The chain has TRBV30 and TRBJ1-1; D may be TRBD1 (5 bases). V gave up 1 base and J gave up 5 bases, with 14 bases separating them. The CDR3 has 14 amino acids. Germline CDR1 and CDR2: GTSNPN and SVGIG (reference sequence). Full variable domain (remainder filled in from reference TRBV30 and TRBJ1-1): SQTIHQWPATLVQPVGSPLSLECTVEGTSNPNLYWYRQAAGRGLQLLFYSVGIGQISSEVPQNLSASRPQDRQFILSSKKLLLSDSGFYLCAWSDGVEGTEAFFGQGTRLTVV.

The V and J genes are TRBV18 and TRBJ2-1; D uncertain. Germline-derived CDR1 and CDR2 are KGHSH and LQKENI. This CDR3 contains 16 residues. The ends were cut back, 3 bases at V and 0 bases at J, with 12 bases in the middle. CDR3 nucleotides: TGTGCCAGCTCACCGGAAAGTTTTATCTCCTACAATGAGCAGTTCTTC. Translated: CASSPESFISYNEQFF.

The chain recombines TRBV28 with TRBJ2-7; no clear D. With 5 bases removed from V and 4 bases from J, the gap between germline ends came to 15 bases. The germline V gene encodes CDR1 MDHEN and CDR2 SYDVKM. The CDR3 length is 14 residues. The CDR3 region has the DNA TGTGCCAGCAGTCCAGATGGGGATGCGTACGAGCAGTACTTC. Translating gives CASSPDGDAYEQYF.

The chain links TRBV6-1 to TRBJ2-3; 7 bases match TRBD2. The J segment lost 6 bases and the V segment lost 2 bases, leaving 5 bases of the junction unmatched. This CDR3 has 14 amino acids. CDR1 MNHNS and CDR2 SASEGT come from the germline V gene. In DNA, the CDR3 is TGTGCCAGCAGTGAAATCGCGGGAGCCGATACGCAGTATTTT. Residues: CASSEIAGADTQYF.